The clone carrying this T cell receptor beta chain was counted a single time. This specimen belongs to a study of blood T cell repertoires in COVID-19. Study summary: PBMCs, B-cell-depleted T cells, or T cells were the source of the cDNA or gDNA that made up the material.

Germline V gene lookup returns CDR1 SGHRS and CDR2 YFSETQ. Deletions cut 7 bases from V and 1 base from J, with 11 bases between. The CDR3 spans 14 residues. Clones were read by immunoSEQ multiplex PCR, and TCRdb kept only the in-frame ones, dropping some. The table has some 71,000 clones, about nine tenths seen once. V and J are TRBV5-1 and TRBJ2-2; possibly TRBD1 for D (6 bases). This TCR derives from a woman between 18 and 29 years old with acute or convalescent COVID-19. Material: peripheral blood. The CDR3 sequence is CASRATGNTGELFF. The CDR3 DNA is TGCGCCAGCCGGGCGACAGGGAACACCGGGGAGCTGTTTTTT.